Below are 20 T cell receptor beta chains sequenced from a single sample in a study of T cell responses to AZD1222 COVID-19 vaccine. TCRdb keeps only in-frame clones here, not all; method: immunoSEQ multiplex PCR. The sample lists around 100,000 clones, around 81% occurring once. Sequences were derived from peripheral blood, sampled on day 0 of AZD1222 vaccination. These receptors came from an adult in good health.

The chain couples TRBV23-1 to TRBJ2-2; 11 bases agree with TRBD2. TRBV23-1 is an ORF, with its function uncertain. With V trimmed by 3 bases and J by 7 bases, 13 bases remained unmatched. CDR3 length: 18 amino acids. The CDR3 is CASSHFPSSGRTIGELFF. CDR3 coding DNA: TGCGCCAGCAGTCATTTCCCATCTAGCGGGAGGACTATCGGGGAGCTGTTTTTT.

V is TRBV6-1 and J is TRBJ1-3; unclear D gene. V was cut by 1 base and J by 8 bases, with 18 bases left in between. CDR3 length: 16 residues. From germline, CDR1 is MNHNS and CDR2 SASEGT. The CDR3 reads CASSEGLGMRIDTIYF. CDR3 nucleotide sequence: TGTGCCAGCAGTGAAGGTCTGGGAATGAGGATAGACACCATATATTTT.

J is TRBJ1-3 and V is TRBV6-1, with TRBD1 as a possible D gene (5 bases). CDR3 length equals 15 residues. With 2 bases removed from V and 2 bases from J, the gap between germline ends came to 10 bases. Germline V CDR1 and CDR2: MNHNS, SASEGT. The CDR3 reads CASSEQGGPGNTIYF. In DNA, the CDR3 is TGTGCCAGCAGTGAACAGGGTGGACCTGGAAACACCATATATTTT.

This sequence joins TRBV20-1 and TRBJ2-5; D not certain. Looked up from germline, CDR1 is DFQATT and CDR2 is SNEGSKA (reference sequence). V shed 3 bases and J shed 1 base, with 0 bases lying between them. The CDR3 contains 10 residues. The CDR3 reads CSASQETQYF. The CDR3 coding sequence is TGCAGTGCTAGCCAAGAGACCCAGTACTTC.

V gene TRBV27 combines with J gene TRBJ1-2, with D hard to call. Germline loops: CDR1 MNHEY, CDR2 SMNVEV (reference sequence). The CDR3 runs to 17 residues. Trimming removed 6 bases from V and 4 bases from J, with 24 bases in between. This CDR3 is CASSYKGKQNAVYGYTF. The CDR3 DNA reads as TGTGCCAGCAGCTACAAGGGAAAACAAAATGCCGTCTATGGCTACACCTTC.

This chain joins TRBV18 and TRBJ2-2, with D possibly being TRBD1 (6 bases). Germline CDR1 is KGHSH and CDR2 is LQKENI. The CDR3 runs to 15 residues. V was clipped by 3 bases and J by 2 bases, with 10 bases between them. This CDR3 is CASSPRTDNTGELFF. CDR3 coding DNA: TGTGCCAGCTCACCTCGGACAGATAACACCGGGGAGCTGTTTTTT. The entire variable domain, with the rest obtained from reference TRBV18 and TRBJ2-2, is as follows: NAGVMQNPRHLVRRRGQEARLRCSPMKGHSHVYWYRQLPEEGLKFMVYLQKENIIDESGMPKERFSAEFPKEGPSILRIQQVVRGDSAAYFCASSPRTDNTGELFFGEGSRLTVL.

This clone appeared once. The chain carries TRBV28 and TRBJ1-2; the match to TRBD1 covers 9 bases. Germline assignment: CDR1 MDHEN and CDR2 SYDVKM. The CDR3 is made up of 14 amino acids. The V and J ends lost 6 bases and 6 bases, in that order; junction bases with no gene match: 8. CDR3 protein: CASRDQQGANGYTF. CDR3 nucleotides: TGTGCCAGCAGAGATCAACAGGGGGCTAATGGCTACACCTTC.

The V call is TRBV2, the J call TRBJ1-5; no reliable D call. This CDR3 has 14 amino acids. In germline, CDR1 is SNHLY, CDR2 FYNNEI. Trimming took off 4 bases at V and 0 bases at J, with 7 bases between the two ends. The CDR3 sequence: CASSAVFSNQPQHF. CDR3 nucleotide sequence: TGTGCCAGCAGTGCAGTTTTTAGCAATCAGCCCCAGCATTTT.

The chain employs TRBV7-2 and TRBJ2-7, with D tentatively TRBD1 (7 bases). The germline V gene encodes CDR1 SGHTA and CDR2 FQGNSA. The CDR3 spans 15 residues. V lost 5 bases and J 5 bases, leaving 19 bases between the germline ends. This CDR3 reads CASSQGGAGSHEQYF. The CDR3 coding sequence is TGTGCCAGCAGCCAGGGGGGCGCAGGGTCCCACGAGCAGTACTTC.

The CDR3 DNA reads TGTGCCAGCACCCCCGGACTGGGAGTAGCCAAAAACATTCAGTACTTC. Protein: CASTPGLGVAKNIQYF. This chain joins TRBV6-2 or TRBV6-3 and TRBJ2-4, with a weak D call TRBD2 (5 bases). The CDR3 contains 16 residues. The germline gives CDR1 MNHEY, CDR2 SVGEGT. Between the trimmed V and J ends, which lost 7 bases and 0 bases, there was a span of 16 bases.

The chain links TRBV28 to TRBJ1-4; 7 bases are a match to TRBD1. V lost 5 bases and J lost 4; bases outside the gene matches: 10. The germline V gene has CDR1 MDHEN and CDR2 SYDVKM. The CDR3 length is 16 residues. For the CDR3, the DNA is TGTGCCAGCAGTACCGGACAGGATCCTTATAATGAAAAACTGTTTTTT. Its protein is CASSTGQDPYNEKLFF.

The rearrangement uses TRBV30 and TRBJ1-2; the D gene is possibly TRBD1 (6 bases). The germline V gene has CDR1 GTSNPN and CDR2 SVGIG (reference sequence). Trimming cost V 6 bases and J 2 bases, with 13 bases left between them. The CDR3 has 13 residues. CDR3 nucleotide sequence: TGTGCCTGTTGGCAGGGGATAAACTATGGCTACACCTTC. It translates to CACWQGINYGYTF.

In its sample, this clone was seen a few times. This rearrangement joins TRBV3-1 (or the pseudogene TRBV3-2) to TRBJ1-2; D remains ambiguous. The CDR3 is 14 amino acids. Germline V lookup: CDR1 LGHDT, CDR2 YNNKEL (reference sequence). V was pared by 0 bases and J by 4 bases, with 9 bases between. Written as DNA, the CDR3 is TGTGCCAGCAGCCAAGAGGGAGTATTCTATGGCTACACCTTC. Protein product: CASSQEGVFYGYTF.

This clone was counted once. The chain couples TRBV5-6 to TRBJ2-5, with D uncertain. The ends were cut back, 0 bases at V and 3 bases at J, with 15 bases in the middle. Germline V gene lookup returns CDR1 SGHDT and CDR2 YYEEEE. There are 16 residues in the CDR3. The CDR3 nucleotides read TGTGCCAGCAGCTTGGGTCGTTTAGGCCATAAAGAGACCCAGTACTTC. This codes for CASSLGRLGHKETQYF.

Here the CDR3 DNA reads TGTGCCACATTGGGTTATAGCAATCAGCCCCAGCATTTT. Its translation: CATLGYSNQPQHF. The genes are TRBV19 and TRBJ1-5; D gene uncertain. Germline values: CDR1 LNHDA, CDR2 SQIVND (reference sequence). The CDR3 loop spans 13 amino acids. V shed 10 bases and J shed 0 bases, with 10 bases lying between them.

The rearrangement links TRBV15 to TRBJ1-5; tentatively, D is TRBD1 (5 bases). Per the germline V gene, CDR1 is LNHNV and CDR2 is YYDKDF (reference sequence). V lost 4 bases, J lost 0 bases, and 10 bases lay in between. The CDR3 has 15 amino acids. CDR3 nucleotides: TGTGCCACCAGCAATCAGGGCTATAGCAATCAGCCCCAGCATTTT. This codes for CATSNQGYSNQPQHF.

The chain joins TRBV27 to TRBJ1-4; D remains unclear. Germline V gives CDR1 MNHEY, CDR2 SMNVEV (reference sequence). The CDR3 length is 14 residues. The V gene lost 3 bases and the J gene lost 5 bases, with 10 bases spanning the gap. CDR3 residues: CASSFRGTNEKLFF. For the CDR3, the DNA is TGTGCCAGCAGTTTCCGGGGTACGAATGAAAAACTGTTTTTT.

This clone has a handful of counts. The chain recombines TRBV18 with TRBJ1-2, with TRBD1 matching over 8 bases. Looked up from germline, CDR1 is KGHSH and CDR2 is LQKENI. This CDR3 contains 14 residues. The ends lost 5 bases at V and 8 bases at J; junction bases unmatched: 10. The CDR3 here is CASSSQGAPMGYTF. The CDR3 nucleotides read TGTGCCAGCTCATCTCAGGGGGCACCGATGGGCTACACCTTC.

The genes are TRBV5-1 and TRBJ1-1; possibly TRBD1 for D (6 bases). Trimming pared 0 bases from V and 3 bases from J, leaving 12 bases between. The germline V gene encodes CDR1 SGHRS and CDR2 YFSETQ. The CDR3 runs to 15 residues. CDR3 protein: CASSLGRQEDTEAFF. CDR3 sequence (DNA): TGCGCCAGCAGCTTGGGCCGACAGGAGGACACTGAAGCTTTCTTT.

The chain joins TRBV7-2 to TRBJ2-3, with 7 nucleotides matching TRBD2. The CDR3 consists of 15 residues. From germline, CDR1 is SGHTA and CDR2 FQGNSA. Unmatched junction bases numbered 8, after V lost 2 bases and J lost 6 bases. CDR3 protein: CASSLLLRGSDTQYF. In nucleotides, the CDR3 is TGTGCCAGCAGCTTATTACTGCGGGGGAGTGATACGCAGTATTTT.